One and the same sample provided the 10 T cell receptor beta chains below, sequenced in a study of blood T cell repertoires in COVID-19. TCRdb's table, derived via immunoSEQ multiplex PCR, lists solely in-frame clones and lacks some. The sample carries 100,000 to 110,000 clones, about 89% recorded once. Sequenced material: peripheral blood. These receptors all come from a man in his fifties with active COVID-19.

The chain links TRBV2 to TRBJ1-4; 7 nucleotides align to TRBD1. Germline lookup yields CDR1 SNHLY and CDR2 FYNNEI. V shed 7 bases, J shed 5 bases, and the junction held 10 bases outside the gene matches. The CDR3 contains 15 residues. The CDR3 region is CASTYDGQDNEKLFF. CDR3 bases: TGTGCCAGCACCTATGATGGACAGGACAATGAAAAACTGTTTTTT.

The chain joins TRBV2 to TRBJ1-3; D is possibly TRBD1 (5 bases). Per the germline V gene, CDR1 is SNHLY and CDR2 is FYNNEI. The CDR3 covers 17 residues. V was shortened by 2 bases and J by 0 bases, with 14 bases between the two germline ends. The CDR3 DNA reads TGTGCCAGCAGTGAATTGGGGCCGGACGTCTCTGGAAACACCATATATTTT. Its translation is CASSELGPDVSGNTIYF.

The chain recombines TRBV4-1 with TRBJ2-1, with 8 bases that match TRBD1. Germline lookup yields CDR1 MGHRA and CDR2 YSYEKL. V was clipped by 2 bases and J by 6 bases; unmatched bases: 0. The CDR3 contains 13 residues. CDR3 in DNA: TGCGCCAGCAGCCAAACAGGGGGCAATGAGCAGTTCTTC. This gives the protein CASSQTGGNEQFF.

In this sample, this clone turned up once. This rearrangement joins TRBV7-9 to TRBJ1-4; D might be TRBD1 (6 bases). The CDR3 is 14 residues long. The germline CDR1 and CDR2 sequences are SEHNR and FQNEAQ (reference sequence). V dropped 7 bases and J dropped 5 bases, with 14 bases sitting between them. The CDR3 DNA sequence: TGTGCCAGCACTGGGGCCCAGGGGAATGAAAAACTGTTTTTT. This gives the protein CASTGAQGNEKLFF. The full variable domain, rest sourced from reference TRBV7-9 and TRBJ1-4, is DTGVSQNPRHKITKRGQNVTFRCDPISEHNRLYWYRQTLGQGPEFLTYFQNEAQLEKSRLLSDRFSAERPKGSFSTLEIQRTEQGDSAMYLCASTGAQGNEKLFFGSGTQLSVL.

CDR3 region: CASHRESSFSEAFF. For the CDR3, the DNA is TGTGCCAGCCACCGCGAGTCATCTTTCTCTGAAGCTTTCTTT. The genes are TRBV6-5 and TRBJ1-1, with D unresolved. CDR3 size: 14 residues. The V end was cut by 8 bases, the J end by 6 bases, with 19 bases between. From germline, CDR1 is MNHEY and CDR2 SVGAGI.

The chain recombines TRBV9 with TRBJ1-1; D gene unclear. CDR1 and CDR2 (germline): SGDLS, YYNGEE. This CDR3 is built from 12 residues. V was trimmed by 3 bases and J by 7 bases, leaving 10 bases between them. The CDR3 region is CASSAARGEAFF. The CDR3 coding sequence is TGTGCCAGCAGCGCCGCACGAGGTGAAGCTTTCTTT.

In its sample, this clone was seen a few times. This chain uses TRBV5-6 with TRBJ2-7, with TRBD1 matching 11 bases. The length of the CDR3 is 15 residues. The V gene end was trimmed by 4 bases and the J gene end by 7 bases; junction bases not matched to a gene: 10. Germline V gene sequence: CDR1 SGHDT, CDR2 YYEEEE. The CDR3 coding sequence is TGTGCCAGCAGCCATACGGACAGGGGGCAATTAGAGCAGTACGTC. It specifies CASSHTDRGQLEQYV.

J is TRBJ2-5 and V is TRBV6-6; 7 bases are a match to TRBD2. This CDR3 has 12 residues. Losses at the gene ends were 4 bases for V and 5 bases for J; bases not matched to a gene: 1. Germline CDR1 is MNHNY and CDR2 is SVGAGI (reference sequence). The CDR3 DNA sequence: TGTGCCAGCAGTTCCGGGGGGGAGACCCAGTACTTC. It yields the protein CASSSGGETQYF.

The chain recombines TRBV7-2 with TRBJ2-1; 10 bases map to TRBD2. V lost 5 bases to trimming and J lost 4 bases; unmatched junction nucleotides: 5. This CDR3 has 15 residues. Looked up from germline, CDR1 is SGHTA and CDR2 is FQGNSA. CDR3 residues: CASSLLAGEYNEQFF. In DNA, the CDR3 is TGTGCCAGCAGCCTCCTAGCGGGGGAGTACAATGAGCAGTTCTTC.

The V gene is TRBV18, the J gene TRBJ1-5; D is perhaps TRBD1 (6 bases). The germline V gene has CDR1 KGHSH and CDR2 LQKENI. The CDR3 totals 17 residues. The V and J ends lost 4 bases and 3 bases respectively, with 19 bases between them. The CDR3 here is CASSLGAEVIDNQPQHF. The CDR3 nucleotides are TGTGCCAGCTCACTGGGGGCCGAGGTCATAGACAATCAGCCCCAGCATTTT.